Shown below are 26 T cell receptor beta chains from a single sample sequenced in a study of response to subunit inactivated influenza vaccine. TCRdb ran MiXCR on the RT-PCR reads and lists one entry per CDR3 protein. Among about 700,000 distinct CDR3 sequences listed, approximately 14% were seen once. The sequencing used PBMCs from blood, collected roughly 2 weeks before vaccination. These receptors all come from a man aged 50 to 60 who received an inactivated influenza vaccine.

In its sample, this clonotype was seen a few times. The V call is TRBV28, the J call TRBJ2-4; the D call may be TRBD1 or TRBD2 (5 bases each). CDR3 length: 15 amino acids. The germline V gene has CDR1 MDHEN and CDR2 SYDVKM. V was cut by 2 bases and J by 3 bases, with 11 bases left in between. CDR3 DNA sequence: TGTGCCAGCAGTTTAGCCGGGACGGTCAAAAACATTCAGTACTTC. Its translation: CASSLAGTVKNIQYF.

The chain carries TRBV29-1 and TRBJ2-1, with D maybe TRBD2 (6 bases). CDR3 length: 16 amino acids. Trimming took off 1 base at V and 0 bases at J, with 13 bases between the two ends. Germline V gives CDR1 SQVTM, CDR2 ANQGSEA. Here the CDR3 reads CSVEGDRESSYNEQFF. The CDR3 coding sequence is TGCAGCGTTGAAGGCGACCGGGAGAGCTCCTACAATGAGCAGTTCTTC.

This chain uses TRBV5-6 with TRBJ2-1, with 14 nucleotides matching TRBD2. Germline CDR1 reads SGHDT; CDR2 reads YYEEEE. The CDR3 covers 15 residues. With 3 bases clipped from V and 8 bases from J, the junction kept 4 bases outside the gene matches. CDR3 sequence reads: CASSSRLAGGDEQFF. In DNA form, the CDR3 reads TGTGCCAGCAGCTCGCGACTAGCGGGAGGGGATGAGCAGTTCTTC.

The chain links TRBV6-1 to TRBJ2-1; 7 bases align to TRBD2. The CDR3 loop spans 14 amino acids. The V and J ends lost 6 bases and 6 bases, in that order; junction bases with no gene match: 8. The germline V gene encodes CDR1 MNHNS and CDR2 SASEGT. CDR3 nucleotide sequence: TGTGCCAGCAGGAACAGCGGGATATTCAATGAGCAGTTCTTC. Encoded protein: CASRNSGIFNEQFF.

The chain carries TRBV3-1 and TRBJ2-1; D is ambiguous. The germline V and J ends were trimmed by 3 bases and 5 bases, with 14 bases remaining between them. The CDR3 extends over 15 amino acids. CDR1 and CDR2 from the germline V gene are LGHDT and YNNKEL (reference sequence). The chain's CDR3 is CASSQPRSAHNEQFF. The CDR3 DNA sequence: TGTGCCAGCAGCCAGCCACGATCCGCCCACAATGAGCAGTTCTTC.

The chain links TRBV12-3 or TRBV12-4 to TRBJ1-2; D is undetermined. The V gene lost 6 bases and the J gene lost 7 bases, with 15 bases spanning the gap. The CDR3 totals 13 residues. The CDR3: CASSLSNVRGYTF. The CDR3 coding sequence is TGTGCCAGCAGCCTCAGCAACGTGCGTGGCTACACCTTC.

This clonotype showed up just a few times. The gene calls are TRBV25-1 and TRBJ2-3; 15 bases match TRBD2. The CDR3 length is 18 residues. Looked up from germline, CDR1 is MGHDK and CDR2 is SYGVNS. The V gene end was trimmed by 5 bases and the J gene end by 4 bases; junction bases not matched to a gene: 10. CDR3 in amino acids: CASSRLGLAGGRADTQYF. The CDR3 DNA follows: TGTGCCAGCAGTCGACTAGGACTAGCGGGAGGGCGCGCAGATACGCAGTATTTT.

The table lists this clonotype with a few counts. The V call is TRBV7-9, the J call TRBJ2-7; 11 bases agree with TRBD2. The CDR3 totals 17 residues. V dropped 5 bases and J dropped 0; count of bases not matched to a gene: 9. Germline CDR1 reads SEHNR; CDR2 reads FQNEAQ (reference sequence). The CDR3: CASSGHRGLAVSYEQYF. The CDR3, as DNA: TGTGCCAGCAGCGGTCACCGGGGACTAGCGGTCTCCTACGAGCAGTACTTC.

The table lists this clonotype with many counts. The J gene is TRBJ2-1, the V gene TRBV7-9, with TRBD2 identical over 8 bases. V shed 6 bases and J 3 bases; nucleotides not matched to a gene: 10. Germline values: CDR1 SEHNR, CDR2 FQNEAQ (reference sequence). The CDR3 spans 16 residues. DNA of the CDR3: TGTGCCAGCAGTACCCACGGACTAGCAGGCTACAATGAGCAGTTCTTC. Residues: CASSTHGLAGYNEQFF.

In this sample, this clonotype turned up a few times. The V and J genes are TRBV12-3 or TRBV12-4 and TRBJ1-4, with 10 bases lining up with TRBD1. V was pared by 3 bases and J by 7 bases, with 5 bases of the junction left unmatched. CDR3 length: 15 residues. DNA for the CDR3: TGTGCCAGCAGTTTCTACCGGGACAGGGGTGAAAAACTGTTTTTT. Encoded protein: CASSFYRDRGEKLFF.

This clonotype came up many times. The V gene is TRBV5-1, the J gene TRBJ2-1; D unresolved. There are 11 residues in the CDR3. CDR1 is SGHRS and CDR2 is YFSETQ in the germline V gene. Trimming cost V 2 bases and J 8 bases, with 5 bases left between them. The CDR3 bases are TGCGCCAGCAGCTTTATCGATGAGCAGTTCTTC. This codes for CASSFIDEQFF.

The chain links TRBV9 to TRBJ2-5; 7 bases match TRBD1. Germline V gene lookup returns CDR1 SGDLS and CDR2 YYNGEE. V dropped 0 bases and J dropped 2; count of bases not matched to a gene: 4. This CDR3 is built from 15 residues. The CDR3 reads CASSVALGQQETQYF. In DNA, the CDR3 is TGTGCCAGCAGCGTAGCCTTGGGACAGCAAGAGACCCAGTACTTC.

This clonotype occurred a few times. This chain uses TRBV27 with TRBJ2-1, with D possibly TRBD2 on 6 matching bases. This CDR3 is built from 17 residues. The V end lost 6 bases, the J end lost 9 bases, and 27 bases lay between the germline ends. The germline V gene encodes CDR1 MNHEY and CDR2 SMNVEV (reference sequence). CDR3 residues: CASSLRGGRPQQVEQFF. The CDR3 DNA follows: TGTGCCAGCAGCTTGCGGGGAGGAAGGCCTCAACAGGTTGAGCAGTTCTTC.

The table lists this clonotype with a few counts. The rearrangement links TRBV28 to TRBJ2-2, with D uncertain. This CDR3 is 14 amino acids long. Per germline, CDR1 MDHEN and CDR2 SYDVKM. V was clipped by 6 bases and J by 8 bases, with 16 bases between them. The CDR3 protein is CASRPLPEWGELFF. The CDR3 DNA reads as TGTGCCAGCAGACCTCTCCCTGAGTGGGGGGAGCTGTTTTTT.

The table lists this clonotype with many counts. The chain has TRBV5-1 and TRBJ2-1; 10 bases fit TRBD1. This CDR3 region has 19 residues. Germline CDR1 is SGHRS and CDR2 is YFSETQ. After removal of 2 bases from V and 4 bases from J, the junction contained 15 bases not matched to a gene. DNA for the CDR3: TGCGCCAGCAGCTTCAGGACAGGGGGGTACGGCCCCGAATACAATGAGCAGTTCTTC. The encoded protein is CASSFRTGGYGPEYNEQFF.

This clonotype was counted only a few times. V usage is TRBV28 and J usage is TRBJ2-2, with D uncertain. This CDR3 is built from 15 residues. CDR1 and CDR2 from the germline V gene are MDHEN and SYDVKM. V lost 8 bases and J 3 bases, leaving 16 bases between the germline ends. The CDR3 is CASRWELEDTGELFF. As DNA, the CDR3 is TGTGCCAGCCGTTGGGAACTTGAGGACACCGGGGAGCTGTTTTTT.

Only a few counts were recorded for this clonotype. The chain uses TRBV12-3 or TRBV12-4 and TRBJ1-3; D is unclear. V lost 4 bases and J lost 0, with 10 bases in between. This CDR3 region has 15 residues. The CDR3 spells CASSSGRSSGNTIYF. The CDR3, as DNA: TGTGCCAGCAGTTCTGGACGGTCCTCTGGAAACACCATATATTTT.

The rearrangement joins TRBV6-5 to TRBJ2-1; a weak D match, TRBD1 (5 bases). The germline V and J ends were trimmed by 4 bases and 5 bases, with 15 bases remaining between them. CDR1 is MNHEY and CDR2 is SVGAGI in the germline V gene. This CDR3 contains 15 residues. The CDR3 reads CASSSGRGAHNEQFF. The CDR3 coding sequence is TGTGCCAGCAGTTCGGGCCGTGGGGCCCACAATGAGCAGTTCTTC.

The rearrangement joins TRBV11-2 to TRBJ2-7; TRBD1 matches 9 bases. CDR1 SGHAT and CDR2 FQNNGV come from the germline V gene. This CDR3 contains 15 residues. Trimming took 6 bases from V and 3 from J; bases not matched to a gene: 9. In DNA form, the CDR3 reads TGTGCCAGCAGGTTCCCGGGACAGGGCGTCTACGAGCAGTACTTC. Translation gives CASRFPGQGVYEQYF. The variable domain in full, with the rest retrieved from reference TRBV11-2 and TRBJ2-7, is EAGVAQSPRYKIIEKRQSVAFWCNPISGHATLYWYQQILGQGPKLLIQFQNNGVVDDSQLPKDRFSAERLKGVDSTLKIQPAKLEDSAVYLCASRFPGQGVYEQYFGPGTRLTVT.

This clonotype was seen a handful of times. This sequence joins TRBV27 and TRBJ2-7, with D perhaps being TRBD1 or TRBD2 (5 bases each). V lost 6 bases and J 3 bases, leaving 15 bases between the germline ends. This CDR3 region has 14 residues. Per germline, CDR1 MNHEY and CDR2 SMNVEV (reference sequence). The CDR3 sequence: CASRGDPNLYEQYF. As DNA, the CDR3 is TGTGCCAGCAGGGGGGACCCTAATCTCTACGAGCAGTACTTC.

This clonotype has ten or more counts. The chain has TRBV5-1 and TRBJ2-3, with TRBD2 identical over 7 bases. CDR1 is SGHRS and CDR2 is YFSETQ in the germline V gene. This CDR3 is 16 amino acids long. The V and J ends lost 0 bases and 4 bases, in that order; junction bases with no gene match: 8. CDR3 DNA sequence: TGCGCCAGCAGCTTGGCCCTGGCGGGGGACCCAGATACGCAGTATTTT. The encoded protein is CASSLALAGDPDTQYF. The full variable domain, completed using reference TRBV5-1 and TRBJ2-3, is KAGVTQTPRYLIKTRGQQVTLSCSPISGHRSVSWYQQTPGQGLQFLFEYFSETQRNKGNFPGRFSGRQFSNSRSEMNVSTLELGDSALYLCASSLALAGDPDTQYFGPGTRLTVL.

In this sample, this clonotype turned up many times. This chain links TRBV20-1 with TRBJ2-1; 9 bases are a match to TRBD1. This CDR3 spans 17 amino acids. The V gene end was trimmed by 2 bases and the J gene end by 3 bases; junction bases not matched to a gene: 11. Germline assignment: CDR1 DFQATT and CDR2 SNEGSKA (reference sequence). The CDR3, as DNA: TGCAGTGCTAGATACCTGGGACAGGGAGGGAGCTACAATGAGCAGTTCTTC. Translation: CSARYLGQGGSYNEQFF.

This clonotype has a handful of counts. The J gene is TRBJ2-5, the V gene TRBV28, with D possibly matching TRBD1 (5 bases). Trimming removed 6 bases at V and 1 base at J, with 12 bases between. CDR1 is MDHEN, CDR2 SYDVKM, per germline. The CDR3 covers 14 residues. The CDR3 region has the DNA TGTGCCAGCAGCCCAGACAGTTTCCAAGAGACCCAGTACTTC. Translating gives CASSPDSFQETQYF. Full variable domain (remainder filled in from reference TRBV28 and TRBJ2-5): DVKVTQSSRYLVKRTGEKVFLECVQDMDHENMFWYRQDPGLGLRLIYFSYDVKMKEKGDIPEGYSVSREKKERFSLILESASTNQTSMYLCASSPDSFQETQYFGPGTRLLVL.

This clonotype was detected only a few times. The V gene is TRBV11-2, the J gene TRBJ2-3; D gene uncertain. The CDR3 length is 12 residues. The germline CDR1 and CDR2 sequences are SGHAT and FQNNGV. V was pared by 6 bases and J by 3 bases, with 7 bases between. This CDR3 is CASRKATDTQYF. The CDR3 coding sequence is TGTGCCAGCAGAAAAGCAACAGATACGCAGTATTTT. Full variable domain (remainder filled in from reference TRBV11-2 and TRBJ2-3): EAGVAQSPRYKIIEKRQSVAFWCNPISGHATLYWYQQILGQGPKLLIQFQNNGVVDDSQLPKDRFSAERLKGVDSTLKIQPAKLEDSAVYLCASRKATDTQYFGPGTRLTVL.

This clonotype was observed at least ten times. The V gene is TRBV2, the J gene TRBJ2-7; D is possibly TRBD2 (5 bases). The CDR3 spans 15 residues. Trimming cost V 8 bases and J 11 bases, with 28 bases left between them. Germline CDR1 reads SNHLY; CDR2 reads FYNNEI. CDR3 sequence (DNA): TGTGCCAGCTTAAATTCCTGGGCCACCGCGGGTTGGAAGTACTTC. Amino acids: CASLNSWATAGWKYF. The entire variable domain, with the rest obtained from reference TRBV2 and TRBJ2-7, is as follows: EPEVTQTPSHQVTQMGQEVILRCVPISNHLYFYWYRQILGQKVEFLVSFYNNEISEKSEIFDDQFSVERPDGSNFTLKIRSTKLEDSAMYFCASLNSWATAGWKYFGPGTRLTVT.

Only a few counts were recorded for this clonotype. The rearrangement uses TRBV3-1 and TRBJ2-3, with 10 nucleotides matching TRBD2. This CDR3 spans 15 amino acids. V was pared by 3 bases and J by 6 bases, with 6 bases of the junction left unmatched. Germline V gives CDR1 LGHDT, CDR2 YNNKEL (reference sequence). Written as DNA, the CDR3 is TGTGCCAGCAGCCAGTGGAGCGGGGGGGTGGATACGCAGTATTTT. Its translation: CASSQWSGGVDTQYF.